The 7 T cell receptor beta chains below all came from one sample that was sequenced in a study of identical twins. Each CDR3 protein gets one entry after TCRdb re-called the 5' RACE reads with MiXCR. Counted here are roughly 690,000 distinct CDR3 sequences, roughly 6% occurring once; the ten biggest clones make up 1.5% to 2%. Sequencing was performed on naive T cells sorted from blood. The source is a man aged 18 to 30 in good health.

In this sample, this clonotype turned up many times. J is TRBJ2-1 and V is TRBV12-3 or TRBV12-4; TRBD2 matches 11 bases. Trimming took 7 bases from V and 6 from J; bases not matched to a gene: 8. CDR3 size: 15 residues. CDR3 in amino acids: CASNALAGVGNEQFF. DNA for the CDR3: TGTGCCAGCAACGCACTAGCGGGAGTCGGCAATGAGCAGTTCTTC.

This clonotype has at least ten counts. The CDR3, as DNA: TGCAGTGCTGGGGGACAGGGCAACTTGATAGCCAAAAACATTCAGTACTTC. Translation gives CSAGGQGNLIAKNIQYF. The chain has TRBV20-1 and TRBJ2-4; 9 positions match TRBD1. The CDR3 is 17 amino acids. V trimming: 5 bases; J trimming: 0 bases; junction bases outside the gene matches: 11. Germline CDR1 and CDR2: DFQATT and SNEGSKA (reference sequence).

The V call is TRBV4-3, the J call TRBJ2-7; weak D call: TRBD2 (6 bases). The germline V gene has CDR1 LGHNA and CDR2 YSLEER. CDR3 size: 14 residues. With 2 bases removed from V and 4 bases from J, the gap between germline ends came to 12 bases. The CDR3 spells CASSQSTSIYEQYF. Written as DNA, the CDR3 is TGCGCCAGCAGCCAATCAACTAGCATATACGAGCAGTACTTC.

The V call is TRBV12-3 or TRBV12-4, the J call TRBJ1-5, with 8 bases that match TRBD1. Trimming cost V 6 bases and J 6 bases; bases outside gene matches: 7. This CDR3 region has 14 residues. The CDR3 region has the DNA TGTGCCAGCAGCGGGACAGGAGGGCGTCAGCCCCAGCATTTT. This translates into CASSGTGGRQPQHF.

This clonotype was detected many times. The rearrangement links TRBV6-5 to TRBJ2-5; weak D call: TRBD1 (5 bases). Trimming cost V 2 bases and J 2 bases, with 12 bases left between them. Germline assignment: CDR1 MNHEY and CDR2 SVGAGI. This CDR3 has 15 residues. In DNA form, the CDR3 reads TGTGCCAGCAGTTACCCCCGGCCAGGGCAAGAGACCCAGTACTTC. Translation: CASSYPRPGQETQYF.

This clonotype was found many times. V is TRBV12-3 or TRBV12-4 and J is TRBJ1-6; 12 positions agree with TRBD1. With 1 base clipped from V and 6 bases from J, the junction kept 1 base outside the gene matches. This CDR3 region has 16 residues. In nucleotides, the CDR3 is TGTGCCAGCAGTTTAGTGGGACAGGGGGCTAATTCACCCCTCCACTTT. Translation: CASSLVGQGANSPLHF.

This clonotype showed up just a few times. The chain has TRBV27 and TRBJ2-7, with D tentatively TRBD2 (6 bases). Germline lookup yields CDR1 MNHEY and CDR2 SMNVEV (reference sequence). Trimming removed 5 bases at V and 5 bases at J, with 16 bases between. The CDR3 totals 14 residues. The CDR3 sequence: CASSLRGGRHEQYF. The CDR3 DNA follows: TGTGCCAGCAGTCTCCGCGGAGGGCGCCACGAGCAGTACTTC.